This passage covers 27 T cell receptor beta chains from one sample sequenced in a study of T-cell reconstitution after alpha-beta-depleted transplantation in children. The study's findings and limits: After one year, T-cell counts and TCRbeta diversity mostly came from new T cells.

Their cognate antigens are unknown. Using unique molecular identifiers, the investigators prepared the TCRbeta library. TCRdb used MiXCR to reprocess the PCR reads, holding one entry per CDR3 protein. The table has 330,000 or so distinct CDR3 sequences, 6% to 10% seen once. The sample was peripheral blood, taken 360 days after TCRalphabeta/CD19-depleted stem cell transplant. All receptors come from a female patient between 2 and 15 years old who had a stem cell transplant for Fanconi anemia, so the T cells may come from the graft donor.

This clonotype showed up many times. The rearrangement links TRBV5-1 to TRBJ1-2, with a tentative D call TRBD1 (6 bases). The V gene lost 6 bases and the J gene lost 10 bases, with 16 bases spanning the gap. The germline CDR1 and CDR2 sequences are SGHRS and YFSETQ. CDR3 length equals 12 residues. CDR3 coding DNA: TGCGCCAGCACCGCCCAGGGGAGGACCTACACCTTC. It translates to CASTAQGRTYTF.

This clonotype was counted many times. The rearrangement joins TRBV7-2 to TRBJ2-7; TRBD1 aligns across 7 bases. The CDR3 runs to 15 residues. V was pared by 5 bases and J by 3 bases, with 10 bases of the junction left unmatched. Germline V CDR1 and CDR2: SGHTA, FQGNSA. The chain's CDR3 is CASSVGTEKVYEQYF. CDR3 coding DNA: TGTGCCAGCAGCGTTGGGACAGAAAAAGTCTACGAGCAGTACTTC.

This chain joins TRBV10-3 and TRBJ2-2, with TRBD2 matching 10 bases. The CDR3 has 14 residues. V lost 9 bases to trimming and J lost 1 base; unmatched junction nucleotides: 2. Germline CDR1 ENHRY, CDR2 SYGVKD. The CDR3 DNA sequence: TGTGCCATGAGACTAGCGGGGAACACCGGGGAGCTGTTTTTT. Protein sequence: CAMRLAGNTGELFF.

This clonotype was detected ten times or more. The rearrangement joins TRBV14 to TRBJ2-1, with a tentative D call TRBD2 (8 bases). CDR3 length: 15 amino acids. Germline V gene lookup returns CDR1 SGHDN and CDR2 FVKESK. V was trimmed by 1 base and J by 10 bases, leaving 17 bases between them. The CDR3 loop reads CASSQGQGLVWEQFF. CDR3 coding DNA: TGTGCCAGCAGCCAAGGACAGGGACTAGTATGGGAGCAGTTCTTC.

The gene calls are TRBV5-1 and TRBJ2-5, with a possible D match to TRBD1 (6 bases). The CDR3 extends over 14 amino acids. Germline assignment: CDR1 SGHRS and CDR2 YFSETQ. Trimming took 1 base from V and 5 from J, leaving 12 bases between them. The CDR3 here is CASSLQGSSETQYF. The CDR3 DNA sequence: TGCGCCAGCAGCTTGCAGGGGTCCTCCGAGACCCAGTACTTC.

This chain connects TRBV5-1 to TRBJ2-7, with D perhaps matching TRBD2 (6 bases). The CDR3 covers 14 residues. CDR1 is SGHRS, CDR2 YFSETQ, per germline. V was cut by 3 bases and J by 3 bases, with 13 bases left in between. CDR3 region: CASSSGLTHYEQYF. CDR3 DNA: TGCGCCAGCAGCTCGGGACTGACCCACTACGAGCAGTACTTC. The entire variable domain, with the rest obtained from reference TRBV5-1 and TRBJ2-7, is as follows: KAGVTQTPRYLIKTRGQQVTLSCSPISGHRSVSWYQQTPGQGLQFLFEYFSETQRNKGNFPGRFSGRQFSNSRSEMNVSTLELGDSALYLCASSSGLTHYEQYFGPGTRLTVT.

V gene TRBV27 combines with J gene TRBJ2-1; 7 bases line up with TRBD2. The length of the CDR3 is 13 residues. The germline CDR1 and CDR2 sequences are MNHEY and SMNVEV (reference sequence). The junction had 9 bases not matched to a gene; V was cut back by 7 bases and J by 9 bases. DNA for the CDR3: TGTGCCAGCAACGCGGCCGGGAGGAGTGAGCAGTTCTTC. Its protein is CASNAAGRSEQFF.

This rearrangement joins TRBV15 to TRBJ1-1, with 8 bases fitting TRBD1. CDR1 is LNHNV and CDR2 is YYDKDF in the germline V gene (reference sequence). The V segment lost 1 base and the J segment 0 bases; nucleotides outside the gene matches: 7. The CDR3 totals 17 residues. CDR3 sequence reads: CATSRGGTGSLNTEAFF. Here the CDR3 DNA reads TGTGCCACCAGCAGAGGTGGGACAGGTTCACTGAACACTGAAGCTTTCTTT.

This clonotype was picked up a small number of times. The chain has TRBV6-1 and TRBJ2-1; D remains ambiguous. The ends were cut back, 6 bases at V and 0 bases at J, with 15 bases in the middle. CDR3 length: 16 amino acids. The germline gives CDR1 MNHNS, CDR2 SASEGT. CDR3 sequence (DNA): TGTGCCAGCAGCTTCGGTCAGGACCTCTCCTACAATGAGCAGTTCTTC. Amino acids: CASSFGQDLSYNEQFF.

In this sample, this clonotype turned up many times. The rearrangement uses TRBV20-1 and TRBJ2-7; 11 bases are a match to TRBD2. Per germline, CDR1 DFQATT and CDR2 SNEGSKA (reference sequence). V lost 7 bases, J lost 2 bases, and 13 bases stayed unmatched. The CDR3 totals 16 residues. CDR3 amino acids: CSGYSGRAPSPYEQYF. CDR3 DNA: TGCAGTGGTTATAGCGGGAGGGCCCCGAGTCCCTACGAGCAGTACTTC.

In this sample, this clonotype turned up once. This sequence may be a read error, since a much larger clone differs from it by one base. The chain employs TRBV12-5 and TRBJ2-1; perhaps D is TRBD1 or TRBD2 (6 bases each). This CDR3 is built from 17 residues. Germline V gene sequence: CDR1 LGHNT, CDR2 FRNRAP. The CDR3 DNA reads TGTGTTAGTGGTTTGGAGAATGGGGGGCGGCCCTACAATGAGCAGTTCTTC. Translation gives CVSGLENGGRPYNEQFF.

This clonotype showed up many times. The rearrangement links TRBV20-1 to TRBJ2-6; D is perhaps TRBD2 (7 bases). The CDR3 extends over 16 amino acids. V gave up 1 base and J gave up 5 bases, with 15 bases separating them. Germline loops: CDR1 DFQATT, CDR2 SNEGSKA (reference sequence). CDR3 residues: CSARGGGAERANVLTF. The CDR3 coding sequence is TGCAGTGCTAGAGGCGGGGGCGCAGAAAGGGCCAACGTCCTGACTTTC.

This clonotype was counted a few times. The chain employs TRBV7-3 and TRBJ2-3, with D hard to call. Germline CDR1 SGHTA, CDR2 FQGTGA. This CDR3 spans 15 amino acids. The V and J ends lost 1 base and 4 bases respectively, with 12 bases between them. The CDR3 reads CASSLNPLRADTQYF. Written as DNA, the CDR3 is TGTGCCAGCAGCTTAAACCCACTCCGCGCAGATACGCAGTATTTT. Combining the CDR3 with reference TRBV7-3 and TRBJ2-3 gives the whole variable domain GAGVSQTPSNKVTEKGKYVELRCDPISGHTALYWYRQSLGQGPEFLIYFQGTGAADDSGLPNDRFFAVRPEGSVSTLKIQRTERGDSAVYLCASSLNPLRADTQYFGPGTRLTVL.

This clonotype was counted between two and nine times. V usage is TRBV6-2 or TRBV6-3 and J usage is TRBJ1-1; the match to TRBD1 covers 7 bases. V shed 2 bases, J shed 14 bases, and the junction held 5 bases outside the gene matches. Germline CDR1 reads MNHEY; CDR2 reads SVGEGT. CDR3 length: 11 amino acids. CDR3 protein: CASSYPTGTFF. CDR3 coding DNA: TGTGCCAGCAGTTACCCGACAGGGACCTTCTTT.

This clonotype appeared many times. This chain joins TRBV4-3 and TRBJ2-2; TRBD2 is a possible D gene (5 bases). Germline V gives CDR1 LGHNA, CDR2 YSLEER. CDR3 length equals 16 residues. With 2 bases removed from V and 5 bases from J, the gap between germline ends came to 15 bases. CDR3 nucleotides: TGCGCCAGCAGCCAATACGCGCCCGAGGGAACCGGGGAGCTGTTTTTT. Its translation is CASSQYAPEGTGELFF.

The V and J genes are TRBV11-2 and TRBJ2-2, with D unresolved. The germline V gene encodes CDR1 SGHAT and CDR2 FQNNGV. V was cut by 1 base and J by 7 bases, with 7 bases left in between. This CDR3 has 13 amino acids. The CDR3 DNA reads TGTGCCAGCAGCTTAGGTTCGGGCGGGGAGCTGTTTTTT. Protein product: CASSLGSGGELFF.

The V call is TRBV2, the J call TRBJ2-7; TRBD1 is a possible D gene (5 bases). The V gene lost 7 bases and the J gene lost 1 base, with 8 bases spanning the gap. CDR3 length equals 12 residues. Germline lookup yields CDR1 SNHLY and CDR2 FYNNEI. Here the CDR3 reads CASKTDSYEQYF. The DNA for the CDR3 is TGTGCCAGCAAGACAGATTCCTACGAGCAGTACTTC.

The gene calls are TRBV7-8 and TRBJ1-1; unclear D gene. The CDR3 spans 15 residues. The V gene lost 3 bases and the J gene lost 1 base, with 12 bases spanning the gap. Germline-derived CDR1 and CDR2 are SGHVS and FQNEAQ. The CDR3 nucleotides are TGTGCCAGCAGCTTGGTTTCCCATGGGAACACTGAAGCTTTCTTT. This translates into CASSLVSHGNTEAFF.

This clonotype was counted many times. This chain uses TRBV24-1 with TRBJ2-1; 12 bases fit TRBD1. The CDR3 extends over 13 amino acids. The V segment lost 12 bases and the J segment 5 bases; nucleotides outside the gene matches: 4. Germline assignment: CDR1 KGHDR and CDR2 SFDVKD. CDR3 sequence: CASGTGGNNEQFF. The DNA for the CDR3 is TGTGCCTCCGGGACAGGGGGCAACAATGAGCAGTTCTTC.

This clonotype was counted ten times or more. The V call is TRBV9, the J call TRBJ1-3, with D possibly TRBD1 on 6 matching bases. The length of the CDR3 is 16 residues. CDR1 is SGDLS and CDR2 is YYNGEE in the germline V gene. Trimming pared 3 bases from V and 2 bases from J, leaving 15 bases between. This CDR3 is CASSAEGGGTGNTIYF. CDR3 coding DNA: TGTGCCAGCAGCGCGGAGGGGGGTGGAACTGGAAACACCATATATTTT.

This clonotype was picked up many times. V usage is TRBV12-3 or TRBV12-4 and J usage is TRBJ2-3; no reliable D call. CDR3 length: 14 residues. Deletions cut 6 bases from V and 2 bases from J, with 12 bases between. The CDR3 sequence: CASRFSTFTDTQYF. The CDR3 DNA sequence: TGTGCCAGCAGGTTTTCGACCTTCACAGATACGCAGTATTTT.

Comment on this clonotype: A junction end diverges from the germline sequence, so it may reflect a read error. V gene TRBV20-1 combines with J gene TRBJ2-3; 8 bases fit TRBD2. The CDR3 has 17 residues. Germline assignment: CDR1 DFQATT and CDR2 SNEGSKA (reference sequence). CDR3 sequence reads: CCAGPFRGGSRTDTQYF. The CDR3 nucleotides are TGCTGTGCTGGGCCTTTCCGCGGGGGGTCCCGCACAGATACGCAGTATTTT.

This clonotype has ten or more counts. J is TRBJ2-7 and V is TRBV4-2, with 10 bases identical to TRBD2. Per the germline V gene, CDR1 is LGHNA and CDR2 is YNFKEQ. The CDR3 runs to 17 residues. Unmatched junction bases numbered 5, after V lost 0 bases and J lost 0 bases. The CDR3 DNA sequence: TGTGCCAGCAGCCAAGATCCCCTAGCGGGGGTCTCCTACGAGCAGTACTTC. This encodes CASSQDPLAGVSYEQYF.

This clonotype was picked up many times. The V call is TRBV20-1, the J call TRBJ2-5, with a possible D match to TRBD2 (5 bases). Germline V gene sequence: CDR1 DFQATT, CDR2 SNEGSKA (reference sequence). This CDR3 comprises 12 residues. Trimming shortened V by 6 bases and J by 2 bases, and 10 bases separated the two germline ends. This CDR3 is CSAPRGQETQYF. The CDR3 bases are TGCAGTGCCCCCCGGGGTCAAGAGACCCAGTACTTC.

There are a few counts of this clonotype. The rearrangement links TRBV4-3 to TRBJ2-1; TRBD1 agrees at 8 bases. This CDR3 is built from 16 residues. With V trimmed by 3 bases and J by 4 bases, 8 bases remained unmatched. Germline V lookup: CDR1 LGHNA, CDR2 YSLEER. The CDR3 sequence: CASSHPAGTGYNEQFF. In nucleotides, the CDR3 is TGCGCCAGCAGCCACCCAGCCGGGACAGGATACAATGAGCAGTTCTTC.

This clonotype occurred many times. The chain links TRBV27 to TRBJ2-5; D unclear. The CDR3 spans 12 residues. Trimming removed 2 bases at V and 5 bases at J, with 6 bases between. Per germline, CDR1 MNHEY and CDR2 SMNVEV (reference sequence). Here the CDR3 DNA reads TGTGCCAGCAGTTTAAACGGCGAGACCCAGTACTTC. Translated, it gives CASSLNGETQYF.

This clonotype was counted ten times or more. This chain links TRBV29-1 with TRBJ2-7; 8 bases fit TRBD1. Per the germline V gene, CDR1 is SQVTM and CDR2 is ANQGSEA. The CDR3 is made up of 16 amino acids. After removal of 4 bases from V and 5 bases from J, the junction contained 16 bases not matched to a gene. DNA of the CDR3: TGCAGCGTTGGACGTGCTCAGGGGGCGCTTTTTAACGAGCAGTACTTC. Translation: CSVGRAQGALFNEQYF.